This TCR beta chain emerged from a study of OX40 agonist ivuxolimab in advanced cancers. Study outcomes and limitations: Several nonresponders also turned out to have low normalized T-cell clonal expansion.

The CDR3 extends over 15 amino acids. The junction had 3 bases not matched to a gene; V was cut back by 4 bases and J by 0 bases. Germline loops: CDR1 SGHRS, CDR2 YFSETQ. Only in-frame clones appear in the TCRdb table, and some are missing; sequencing was by immunoSEQ multiplex PCR. The data contain fewer than 75,000 clones, 87% of them singletons. Concerning this clone: The antigen is undetermined.

Sequences were derived from CD4+ or CD8+ T cells sorted from blood, sampled in a trial of the OX40 agonist ivuxolimab. The chain combines TRBV5-1 with TRBJ2-3, with TRBD2 identical over 9 bases. This TCR was recovered from an adult with an advanced solid tumor such as melanoma, head and neck, liver or kidney cancer. The CDR3, as DNA: TGCGCCAGCAGCAAGACTAGCGGTAGCACAGATACGCAGTATTTT. Residues: CASSKTSGSTDTQYF.